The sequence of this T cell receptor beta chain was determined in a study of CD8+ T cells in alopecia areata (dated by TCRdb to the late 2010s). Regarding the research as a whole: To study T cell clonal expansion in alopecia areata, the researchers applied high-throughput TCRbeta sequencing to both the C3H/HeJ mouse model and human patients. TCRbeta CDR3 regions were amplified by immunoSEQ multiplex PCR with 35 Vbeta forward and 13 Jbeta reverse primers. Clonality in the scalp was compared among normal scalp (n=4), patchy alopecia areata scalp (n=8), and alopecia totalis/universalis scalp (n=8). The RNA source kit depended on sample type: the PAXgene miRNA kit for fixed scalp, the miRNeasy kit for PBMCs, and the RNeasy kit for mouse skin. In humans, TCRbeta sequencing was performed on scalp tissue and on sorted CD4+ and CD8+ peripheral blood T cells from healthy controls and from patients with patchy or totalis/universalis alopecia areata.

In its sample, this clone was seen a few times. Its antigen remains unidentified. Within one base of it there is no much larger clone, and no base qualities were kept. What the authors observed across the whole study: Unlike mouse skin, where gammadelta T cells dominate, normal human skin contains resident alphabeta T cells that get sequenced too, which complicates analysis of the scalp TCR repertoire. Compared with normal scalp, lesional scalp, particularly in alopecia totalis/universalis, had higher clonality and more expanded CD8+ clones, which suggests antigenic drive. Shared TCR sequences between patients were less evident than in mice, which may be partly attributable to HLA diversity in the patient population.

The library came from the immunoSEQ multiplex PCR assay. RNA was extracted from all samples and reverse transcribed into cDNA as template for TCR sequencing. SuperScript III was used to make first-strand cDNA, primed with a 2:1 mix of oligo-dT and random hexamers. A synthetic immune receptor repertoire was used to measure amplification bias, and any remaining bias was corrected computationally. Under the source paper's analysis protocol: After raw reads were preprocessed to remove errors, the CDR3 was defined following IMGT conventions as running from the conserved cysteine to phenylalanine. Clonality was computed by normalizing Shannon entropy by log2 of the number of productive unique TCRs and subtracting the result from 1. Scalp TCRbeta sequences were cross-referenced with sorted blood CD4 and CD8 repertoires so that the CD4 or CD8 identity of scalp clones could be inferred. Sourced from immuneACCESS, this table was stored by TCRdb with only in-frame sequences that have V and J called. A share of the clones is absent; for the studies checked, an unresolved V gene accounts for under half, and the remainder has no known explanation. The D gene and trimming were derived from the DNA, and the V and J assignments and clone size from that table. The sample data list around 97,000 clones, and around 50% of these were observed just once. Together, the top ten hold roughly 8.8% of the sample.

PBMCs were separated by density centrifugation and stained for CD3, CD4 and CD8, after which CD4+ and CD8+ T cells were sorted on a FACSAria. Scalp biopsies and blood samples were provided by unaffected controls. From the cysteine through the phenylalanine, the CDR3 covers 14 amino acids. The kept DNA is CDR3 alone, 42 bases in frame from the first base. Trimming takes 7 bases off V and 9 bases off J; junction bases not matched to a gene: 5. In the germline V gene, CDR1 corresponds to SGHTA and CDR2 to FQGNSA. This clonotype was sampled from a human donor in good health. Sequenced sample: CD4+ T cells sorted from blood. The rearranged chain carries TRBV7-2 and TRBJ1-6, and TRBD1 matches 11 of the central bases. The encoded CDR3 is CASTRGQGGSPLHF. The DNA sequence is TGTGCCAGCACCCGGGGACAGGGGGGTTCACCCCTCCACTTT.